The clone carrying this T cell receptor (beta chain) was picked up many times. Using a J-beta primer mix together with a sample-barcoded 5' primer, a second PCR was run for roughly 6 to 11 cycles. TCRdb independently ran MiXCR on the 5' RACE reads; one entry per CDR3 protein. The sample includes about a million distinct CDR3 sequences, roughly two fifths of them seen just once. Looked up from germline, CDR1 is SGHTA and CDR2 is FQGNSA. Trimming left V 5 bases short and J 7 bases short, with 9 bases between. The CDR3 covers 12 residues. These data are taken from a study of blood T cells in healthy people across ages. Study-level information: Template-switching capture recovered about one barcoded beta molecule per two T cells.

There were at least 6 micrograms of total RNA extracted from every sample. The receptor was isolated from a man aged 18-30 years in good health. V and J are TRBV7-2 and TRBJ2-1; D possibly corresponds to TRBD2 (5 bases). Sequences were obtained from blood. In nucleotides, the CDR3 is TGTGCCAGCAGCCGTACTAGAAATGAGCAGTTCTTC. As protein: CASSRTRNEQFF.